This TCR beta chain comes out of a study of tumor and adjacent non-tumor tissue in lung cancer. Study information: Patients comprised 12 adenocarcinoma, 2 squamous cell carcinoma and 1 small cell lung cancer.

The V gene's germline CDR1 is LGHNA and CDR2 YNFKEQ. CDR3 length: 16 amino acids. The library came from three nested PCR rounds adapted from ARM-PCR protocols. TCRdb fed the multiplex PCR reads into MiXCR, producing one record per CDR3 protein. The repertoire holds roughly 48,000 distinct CDR3 sequences, with 64% as singletons. No cell sorting was done before RNA was extracted from the tissue. More than 3 cm separated this lung sample from the edge of the tumor. With respect to this clonotype: Its target is unknown. One end of the junction fails to match germline, which may point to a read error.

Whole-study results and caveats: Shorter survival was associated with higher TCR diversity in tumors.

The rearrangement uses TRBV4-2 and TRBJ2-1; TRBD2 aligns across 8 bases. This receptor was taken from a woman aged 70-85 years with non-small cell lung cancer. The sequenced sample consisted of distant non-tumor lung tissue. DNA of the CDR3: TGTACCAGCAGCCAAGGGGGTCTAGCGGGCTACAAAGAGCAGTTCTTC. This encodes CTSSQGGLAGYKEQFF.